This TCR beta chain was recovered during a study of Graves' ophthalmopathy and Graves' hyperthyroidism. Regarding the study as a whole: The study's model predicted ophthalmopathy progression at 70.59% sensitivity and approximately 72% specificity.

The V segment lost 4 bases and the J segment 5 bases; nucleotides outside the gene matches: 7. Germline loops: CDR1 SGHNT, CDR2 YYREEE (reference sequence). The CDR3 is 15 residues long. Regarding this clonotype: Its antigen is still unknown.

RNA transcripts were the template, and TCR beta CDR3 regions were amplified from them. Following a first-round RT-PCR that used HTBI primers, a second-round multiplex PCR was carried out. TCRdb independently ran MiXCR on the multiplex PCR reads; one entry per CDR3 protein. Here the sample spans around 36,000 distinct CDR3 sequences, 50% being singletons. Included hyperthyroidism patients were aged 18 to 65 and newly diagnosed (under 2 months' duration). Certain patients, namely those with other autoimmune diseases, uncontrolled infections, pregnancy or lactation, were excluded. The authors isolated PBMCs from around 9.8 ml of fresh peripheral blood.

The V gene is TRBV5-4, the J gene TRBJ2-5; 11 bases map to TRBD2. The TCR comes from an adult woman with stable Graves' hyperthyroidism. Sequenced input: peripheral blood. The CDR3 sequence: CASSRPTSGKETQYF. The CDR3 coding sequence is TGTGCCAGCAGCCGCCCGACTAGCGGGAAGGAGACCCAGTACTTC.